The T cell receptor beta chain under discussion was sequenced for a study of CD8 T cells in ankylosing spondylitis. Notes on the study in general: Made up of fewer than 10 highly homologous variants, a TCR beta motif appeared characteristic of ankylosing spondylitis blood. Past studies reported some motif variants in reactive arthritis synovial fluid and blood. Reportedly, matched ankylosing spondylitis synovial fluid was significantly enriched for disease-linked clones.

V trimming: 6 bases; J trimming: 4 bases; junction bases outside the gene matches: 6. In germline, CDR1 is KGHSH, CDR2 LQKENI. The CDR3 length is 14 residues. Each TCR beta library was made by quantitative 5'-RACE that incorporated molecular barcodes. TCRdb recomputed calls from the 5' RACE reads with MiXCR, one row per CDR3 protein. This table holds some 250,000 distinct CDR3 sequences, about 11% found once. In this sample, this clonotype turned up a few times. What it binds is unknown. The chain has TRBV18 and TRBJ2-1; 7 bases map to TRBD2. This receptor was taken from a male donor with ankylosing spondylitis or in good health (not recorded which). The material sequenced was blood, either unsorted or a sorted T cell fraction (not recorded which). The CDR3 is CASSSPRGYNEQFF. In nucleotides, the CDR3 is TGTGCCAGCTCTTCCCCGCGGGGGTACAATGAGCAGTTCTTC.